The TCR beta chain under discussion was sequenced for a study of cytomegalovirus exposure and HLA in healthy donors. Worth noting for this clone: The antigen remains undetermined. The junction departs from the called germline gene at one end, perhaps through a read error.

The CDR3 is 17 amino acids. Germline CDR1 reads SGHDT; CDR2 reads YYEEEE. PCR employed 60 Vbeta and 13 Jbeta primers. Profiled with immunoSEQ multiplex PCR; TCRdb holds only in-frame clones, not every one. The sample has 85,000 to 100,000 clones, 60% to 80% seen once. The study, taken as a whole, reports: Near-uniform donor sequencing depth was presumed by presence/absence analyses.

The source of this sequence is a man in his sixties in good health and CMV-seronegative. The rearrangement joins TRBV5-6 to TRBJ1-3; D is perhaps TRBD1 (6 bases). The sequenced material came from PBMCs. CDR3 DNA: TGTGCCAGCAGCTTATATAACAGGGACCACTCTGGAAACGCCATATATTTT. This codes for CASSLYNRDHSGNAIYF.